This record concerns one T cell receptor (beta chain) sequence. Data came from immunoSEQ multiplex PCR; TCRdb stores just in-frame clones and leaves some out. Among about 370,000 clones listed, nearly 90% were seen once. Trimming left V 2 bases short and J 8 bases short, with 21 bases between. The CDR3 totals 17 residues. Germline V gene sequence: CDR1 SEHNR, CDR2 FQNEAQ (reference sequence). This specimen belongs to a study of blood T cell repertoires in COVID-19. The sequencing input was PBMCs or T cells enriched from blood (not recorded which). This TCR derives from a woman in her thirties who had recovered from COVID-19. The rearrangement uses TRBV7-9 and TRBJ1-4, with TRBD1 as a possible D gene (5 bases). The CDR3 DNA reads as TGTGCCAGCAGCTTAAATCCTTCAGGGATGGGTAGAGAAAAACTGTTTTTT. Amino acids: CASSLNPSGMGREKLFF.